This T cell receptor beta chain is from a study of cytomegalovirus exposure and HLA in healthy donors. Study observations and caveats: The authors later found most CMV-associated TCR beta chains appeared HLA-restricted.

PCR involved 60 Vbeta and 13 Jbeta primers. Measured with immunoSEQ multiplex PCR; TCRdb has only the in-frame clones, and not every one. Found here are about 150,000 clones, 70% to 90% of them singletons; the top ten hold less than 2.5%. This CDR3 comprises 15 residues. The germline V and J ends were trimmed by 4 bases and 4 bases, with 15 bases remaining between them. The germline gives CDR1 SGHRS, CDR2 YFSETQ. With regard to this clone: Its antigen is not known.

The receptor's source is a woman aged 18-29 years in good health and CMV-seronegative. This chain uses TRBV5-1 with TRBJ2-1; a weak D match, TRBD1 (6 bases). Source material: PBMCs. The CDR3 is CASSHPGTMYNEQFF. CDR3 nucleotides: TGCGCCAGCAGCCACCCCGGGACAATGTACAATGAGCAGTTCTTC.